The entry that follows covers one T cell receptor (beta chain) sequence. The data are from a study of control samples from healthy donors and cancer patients. This table comes from immunoSEQ multiplex PCR, and its TCRdb copy is limited to in-frame clones, with some not included. The table has about 49,000 clones, 80% to 90% seen once. V shed 3 bases and J shed 3 bases, with 8 bases lying between them. This CDR3 comprises 13 residues. The V gene's germline CDR1 is SGHAT and CDR2 FQNNGV. This rearrangement joins TRBV11-2 to TRBJ1-1; no clear D gene. The TCR comes from a woman aged 45-60 years with lung cancer. The sample was PBMCs. As DNA, the CDR3 is TGTGCCAGCAGCTTTATAGGTTACACTGAAGCTTTCTTT. This codes for CASSFIGYTEAFF.